The sequence of this TCR beta chain was determined in a study of T cell repertoires in cytomegalovirus infection (dated by TCRdb to the late 2010s). With respect to the entire study: Alongside well-studied HLA-B-restricted epitopes, the peptide stimulations were aimed at recently identified HLA-C-restricted CMV epitopes, whose presentation resists viral immunomodulation. The HLA type of each donor mattered for the analysis, because public TCR beta signatures pointed to carriage of CMV infection along with the matching HLA type.

The treatment or condition label of this sample denotes: in vitro stimulation with specific CMV peptide epitopes to enrich CMV-specific T cells. These reads were obtained on an Illumina HiSeq 1500. In-frame beta chains were kept once TCRdb had trimmed the public reads at Q25 with fastp and called clones with MiXCR. Rows are unified per CDR3 protein, each entry keeping the most common DNA and genes. Here the sample has 50,000 to 55,000 distinct CDR3 sequences; 20% occur a single time. Jointly, the top ten make up around a quarter of the sample. Including the terminal cysteine and phenylalanine, the CDR3 comprises 15 residues. Only the CDR3 portion is preserved as DNA: 45 bases, with reading frame beginning at the first base. The germline V gene (reference sequence) provides CDR1 SEHNR and CDR2 FQNEAQ. V is shortened by 5 bases, J by 6 bases, and the region joining them spans 18 bases. With regard to this clonotype: It has no known antigen specificity. Per-nucleotide qualities are absent, and no much larger clonotype sits a single base away.

Findings and caveats that apply to the study as a whole: In the ex vivo response, HLA-C-restricted CMV-specific TCR beta clonotypes were dominant, and in two of eight donors the single most frequent clonotype came from this HLA-C-restricted group. In both this cohort and an independent approximately 400-donor cohort, the cumulative frequency of public TCR beta family members distinguished carriers of CMV infection plus the relevant HLA type.

The sequence was collected from a human donor in good health (CMV status not recorded). Some clones in this sample may be carry-over from other donors' samples. The sequence is built from TRBV7-9 and TRBJ2-3; possibly the D gene is TRBD1, per 6 matching bases. Source: CD8+ T cells from cultured PBMCs, taken from culture after CMV antigen stimulation. CDR3 reads: CASSPYGLGQDTQYF. The sequenced DNA is TGTGCCAGCAGCCCCTACGGTCTAGGACAGGATACGCAGTATTTT.